Sequencing of this T cell receptor (beta chain) was carried out in a study of cytomegalovirus exposure and HLA in healthy donors. Of note for this clone: The antigen remains undetermined.

Findings and caveats of the study: Sequencing probably produced one cluster of sequence variants that were highly shared. Researchers had no immune exposure information except CMV serostatus available. One later analysis reportedly identified an Asian-associated ancestry cluster that showed fewer N-insertions than the approximately 670-donor mean.

Vbeta (60) and Jbeta (13) primers were used in the PCR. Clones were sequenced by immunoSEQ multiplex PCR, and TCRdb holds only the in-frame ones, with some missing. The sample consists of some 90,000 clones, 80% of them appearing once. The germline V gene encodes CDR1 LNHDA and CDR2 SQIVND (reference sequence). The CDR3 loop spans 14 amino acids. The V end lost 7 bases, the J end lost 8 bases, and 20 bases lay between the germline ends. Sequencing was performed on PBMCs. The chain employs TRBV19 and TRBJ1-2; D is possibly TRBD1 (6 bases). The TCR comes from a man aged 45 to 65 in good health and CMV-seropositive. Written as DNA, the CDR3 is TGTGCCAGTAACCCGGGACGGGGGGCCAGGGGCTACACCTTC. The encoded protein is CASNPGRGARGYTF.